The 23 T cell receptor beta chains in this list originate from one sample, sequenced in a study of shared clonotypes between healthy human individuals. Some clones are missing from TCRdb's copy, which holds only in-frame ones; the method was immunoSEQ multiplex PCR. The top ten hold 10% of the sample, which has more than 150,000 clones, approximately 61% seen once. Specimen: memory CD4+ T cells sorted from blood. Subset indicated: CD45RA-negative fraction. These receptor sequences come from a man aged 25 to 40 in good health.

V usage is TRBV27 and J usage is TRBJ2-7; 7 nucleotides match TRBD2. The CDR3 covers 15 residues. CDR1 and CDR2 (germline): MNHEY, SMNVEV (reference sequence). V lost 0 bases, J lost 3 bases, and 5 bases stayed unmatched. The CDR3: CASSLSSGLGYEQYF. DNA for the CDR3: TGTGCCAGCAGTTTATCTTCCGGACTAGGCTACGAGCAGTACTTC.

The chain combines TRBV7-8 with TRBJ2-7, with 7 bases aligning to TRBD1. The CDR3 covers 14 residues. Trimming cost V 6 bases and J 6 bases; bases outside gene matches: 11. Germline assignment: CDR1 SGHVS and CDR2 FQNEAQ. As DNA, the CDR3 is TGTGCCAGCAGGGCCCCGGGACAGTGGTCCGAGCAGTACTTC. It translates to CASRAPGQWSEQYF.

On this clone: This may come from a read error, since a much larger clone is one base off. The CDR3 sequence is CASSAGTAYEQYF. The CDR3 bases are TGTGCCAGCAGTGCCGGGACAGCCTACGAGCAGTACTTC. This sequence joins TRBV28 and TRBJ2-7; TRBD1 aligns across 7 bases. CDR3 length equals 13 residues. V lost 5 bases, J lost 2 bases, and 3 bases stayed unmatched. Per the germline V gene, CDR1 is MDHEN and CDR2 is SYDVKM. Full variable domain (outside the CDR3, taken from reference TRBV28 and TRBJ2-7): DVKVTQSSRYLVKRTGEKVFLECVQDMDHENMFWYRQDPGLGLRLIYFSYDVKMKEKGDIPEGYSVSREKKERFSLILESASTNQTSMYLCASSAGTAYEQYFGPGTRLTVT.

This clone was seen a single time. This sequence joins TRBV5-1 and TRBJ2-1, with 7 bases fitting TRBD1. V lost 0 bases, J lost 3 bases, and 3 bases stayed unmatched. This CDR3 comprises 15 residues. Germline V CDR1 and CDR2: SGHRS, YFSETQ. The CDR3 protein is CASSLGQGIYNEQFF. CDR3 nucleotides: TGCGCCAGCAGCTTGGGACAGGGCATCTACAATGAGCAGTTCTTC.

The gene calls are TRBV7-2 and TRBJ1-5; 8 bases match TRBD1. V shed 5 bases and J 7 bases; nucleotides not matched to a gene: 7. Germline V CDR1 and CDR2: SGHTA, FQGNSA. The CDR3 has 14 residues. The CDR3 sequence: CASSPNRGGQPQHF. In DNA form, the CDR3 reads TGTGCCAGCAGCCCCAACAGGGGGGGCCAGCCCCAGCATTTT.

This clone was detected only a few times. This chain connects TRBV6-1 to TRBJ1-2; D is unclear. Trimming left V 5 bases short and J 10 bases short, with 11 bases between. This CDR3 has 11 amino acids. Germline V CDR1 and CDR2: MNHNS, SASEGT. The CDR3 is CASSTAGVYTF. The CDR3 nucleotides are TGTGCCAGCAGTACGGCTGGGGTCTACACCTTC.

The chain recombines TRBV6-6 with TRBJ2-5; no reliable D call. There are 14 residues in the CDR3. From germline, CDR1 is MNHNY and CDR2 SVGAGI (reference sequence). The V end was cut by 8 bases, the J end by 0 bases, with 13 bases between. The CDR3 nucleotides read TGTGCCAGCGTTGTTTCCGGCAACCAAGAGACCCAGTACTTC. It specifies CASVVSGNQETQYF.

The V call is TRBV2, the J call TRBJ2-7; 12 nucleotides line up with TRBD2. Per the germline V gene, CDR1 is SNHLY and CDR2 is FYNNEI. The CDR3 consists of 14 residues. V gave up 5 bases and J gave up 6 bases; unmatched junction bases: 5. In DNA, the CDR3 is TGTGCCAGCAGTAGGACTAGCGGGGAGGGCGAGCAGTACTTC. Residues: CASSRTSGEGEQYF.

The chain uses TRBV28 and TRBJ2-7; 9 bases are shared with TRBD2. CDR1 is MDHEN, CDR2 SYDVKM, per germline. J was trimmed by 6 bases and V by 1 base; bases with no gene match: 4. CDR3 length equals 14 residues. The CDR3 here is CASSLLAGAVEQYF. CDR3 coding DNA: TGTGCCAGCAGTTTATTAGCGGGAGCTGTCGAGCAGTACTTC.

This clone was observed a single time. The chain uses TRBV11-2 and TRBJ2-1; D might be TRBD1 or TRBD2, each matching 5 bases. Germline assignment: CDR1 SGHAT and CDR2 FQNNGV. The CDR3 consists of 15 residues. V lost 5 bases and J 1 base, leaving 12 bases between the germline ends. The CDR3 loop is CASSQGPASYNEQFF. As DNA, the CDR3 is TGTGCCAGCAGCCAGGGACCCGCGTCCTACAATGAGCAGTTCTTC. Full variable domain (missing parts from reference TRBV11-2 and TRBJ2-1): EAGVAQSPRYKIIEKRQSVAFWCNPISGHATLYWYQQILGQGPKLLIQFQNNGVVDDSQLPKDRFSAERLKGVDSTLKIQPAKLEDSAVYLCASSQGPASYNEQFFGPGTRLTVL.

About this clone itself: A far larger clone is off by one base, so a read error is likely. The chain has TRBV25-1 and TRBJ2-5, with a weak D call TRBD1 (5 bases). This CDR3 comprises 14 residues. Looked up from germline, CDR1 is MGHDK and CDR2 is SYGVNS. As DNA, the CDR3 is TGTGCCAGCGGGGCCGGCCAGAGAATAGAGGCCCAGTACTTC. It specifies CASGAGQRIEAQYF.

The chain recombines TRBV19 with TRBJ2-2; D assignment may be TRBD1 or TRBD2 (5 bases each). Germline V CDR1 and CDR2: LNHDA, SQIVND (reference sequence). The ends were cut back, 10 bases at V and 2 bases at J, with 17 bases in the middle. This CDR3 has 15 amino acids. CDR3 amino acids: CATSIGGTNTGELFF. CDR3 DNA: TGTGCCACCTCGATTGGGGGAACCAACACCGGGGAGCTGTTTTTT.

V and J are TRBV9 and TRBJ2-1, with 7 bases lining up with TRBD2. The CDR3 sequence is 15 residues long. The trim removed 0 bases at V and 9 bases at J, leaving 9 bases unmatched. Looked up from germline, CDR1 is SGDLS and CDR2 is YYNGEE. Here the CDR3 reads CASSVEMGGPFEQFF. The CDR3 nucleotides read TGTGCCAGCAGCGTAGAGATGGGAGGGCCGTTTGAGCAGTTCTTC. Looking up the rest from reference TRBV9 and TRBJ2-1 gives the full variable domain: DSGVTQTPKHLITATGQRVTLRCSPRSGDLSVYWYQQSLDQGLQFLIQYYNGEERAKGNILERFSAQQFPDLHSELNLSSLELGDSALYFCASSVEMGGPFEQFFGPGTRLTVL.

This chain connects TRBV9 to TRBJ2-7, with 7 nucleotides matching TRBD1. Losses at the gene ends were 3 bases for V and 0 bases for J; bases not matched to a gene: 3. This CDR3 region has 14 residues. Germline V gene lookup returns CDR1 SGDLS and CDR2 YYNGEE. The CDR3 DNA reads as TGTGCCAGCAGCGCCGGACAGGCCTCCTACGAGCAGTACTTC. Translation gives CASSAGQASYEQYF. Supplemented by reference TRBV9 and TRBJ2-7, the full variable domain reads DSGVTQTPKHLITATGQRVTLRCSPRSGDLSVYWYQQSLDQGLQFLIQYYNGEERAKGNILERFSAQQFPDLHSELNLSSLELGDSALYFCASSAGQASYEQYFGPGTRLTVT.

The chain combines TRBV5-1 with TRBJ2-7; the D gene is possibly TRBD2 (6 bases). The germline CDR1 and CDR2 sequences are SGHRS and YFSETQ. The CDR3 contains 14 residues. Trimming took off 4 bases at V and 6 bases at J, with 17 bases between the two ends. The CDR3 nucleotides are TGCGCCAGCAGCCCGGGGGACCTCGACGGCGAGCAGTACTTC. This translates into CASSPGDLDGEQYF.

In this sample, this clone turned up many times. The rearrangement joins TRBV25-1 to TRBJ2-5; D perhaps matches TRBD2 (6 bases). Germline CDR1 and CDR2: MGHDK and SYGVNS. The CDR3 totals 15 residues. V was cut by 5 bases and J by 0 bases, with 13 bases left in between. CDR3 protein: CASSPHRTNQETQYF. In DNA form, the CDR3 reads TGTGCCAGCAGTCCCCACCGGACTAACCAAGAGACCCAGTACTTC.

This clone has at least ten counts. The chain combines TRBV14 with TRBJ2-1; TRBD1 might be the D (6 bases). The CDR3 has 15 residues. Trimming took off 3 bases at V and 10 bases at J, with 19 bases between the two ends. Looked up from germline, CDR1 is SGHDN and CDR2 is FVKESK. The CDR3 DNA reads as TGTGCCAGCAGCCAGCGGCCGACAGGAGGAGGCGAGCAGTTCTTC. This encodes CASSQRPTGGGEQFF. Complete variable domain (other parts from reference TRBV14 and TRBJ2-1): EAGVTQFPSHSVIEKGQTVTLRCDPISGHDNLYWYRRVMGKEIKFLLHFVKESKQDESGMPNNRFLAERTGGTYSTLKVQPAELEDSGVYFCASSQRPTGGGEQFFGPGTRLTVL.

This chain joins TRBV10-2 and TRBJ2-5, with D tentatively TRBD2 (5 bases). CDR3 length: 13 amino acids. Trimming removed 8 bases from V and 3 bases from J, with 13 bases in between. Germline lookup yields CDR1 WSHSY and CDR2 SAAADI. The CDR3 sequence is CASSMRAEETQYF. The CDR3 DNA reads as TGCGCCAGCTCCATGAGGGCGGAAGAGACCCAGTACTTC.

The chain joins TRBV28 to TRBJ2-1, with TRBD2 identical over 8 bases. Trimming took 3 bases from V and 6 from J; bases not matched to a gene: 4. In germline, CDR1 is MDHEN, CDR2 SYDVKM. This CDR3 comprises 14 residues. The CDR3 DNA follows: TGTGCCAGCAGTTTCAGCGGGAGAGGCAATGAGCAGTTCTTC. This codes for CASSFSGRGNEQFF.

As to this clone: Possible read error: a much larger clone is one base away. CDR3 in DNA: TGTGCCAGCAGCACGGGACAGGGAGAAGAGACCCAGTACTTC. This sequence encodes CASSTGQGEETQYF. The chain has TRBV6-1 and TRBJ2-5, with TRBD1 matching over 9 bases. CDR3 length: 14 residues. After removal of 6 bases from V and 3 bases from J, the junction contained 5 bases not matched to a gene. CDR1 and CDR2 (germline): MNHNS, SASEGT.

CDR3 sequence (DNA): TGCGCCAGCAGTGTGACAGGGGTGACCGGGGAGCTGTTTTTT. Encoded protein: CASSVTGVTGELFF. The chain links TRBV10-1 to TRBJ2-2, with 8 bases lining up with TRBD1. The CDR3 spans 14 residues. The germline V gene has CDR1 WNHNN and CDR2 SYGVQD (reference sequence). The V segment lost 4 bases and the J segment 5 bases; nucleotides outside the gene matches: 3.

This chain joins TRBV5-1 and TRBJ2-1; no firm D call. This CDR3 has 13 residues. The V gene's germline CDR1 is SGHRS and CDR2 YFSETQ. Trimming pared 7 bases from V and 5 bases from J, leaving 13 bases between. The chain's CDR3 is CASAVSPDNEQFF. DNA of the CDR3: TGCGCCAGCGCCGTTAGCCCCGACAATGAGCAGTTCTTC.

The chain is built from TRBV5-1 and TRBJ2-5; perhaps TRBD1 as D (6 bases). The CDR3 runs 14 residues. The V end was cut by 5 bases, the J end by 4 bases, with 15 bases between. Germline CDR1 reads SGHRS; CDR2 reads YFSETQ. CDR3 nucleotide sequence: TGCGCCAGCAGGCTGCAGGGGTCGGGAGAGACCCAGTACTTC. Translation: CASRLQGSGETQYF. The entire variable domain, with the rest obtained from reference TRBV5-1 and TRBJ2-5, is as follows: KAGVTQTPRYLIKTRGQQVTLSCSPISGHRSVSWYQQTPGQGLQFLFEYFSETQRNKGNFPGRFSGRQFSNSRSEMNVSTLELGDSALYLCASRLQGSGETQYFGPGTRLLVL.